Listed below are T cell receptor beta chains from one sample, sequenced in a study of T-cell memory formation after mild COVID-19. A single record per CDR3 protein comes from TCRdb applying MiXCR to the 5' RACE reads. The sample yields under 650,000 distinct CDR3 sequences, roughly 17% seen once. The specimen was PBMCs or a T cell subset sorted from them (not recorded which). These receptors all stem from an adult woman who had mild COVID-19 (a few samples of this study predate the infection). Cell type and time point are not known. Each CDR3 is given with its conserved first and last residue. The D gene is left open where the match is weak. Not all rows give a size; the values are once, few, many and, for expanded clones, a class.

>NA|TRBJ2-7|TRBV7-9|many
TGTGCCAGCAGCTTAACCGCGTCCCCCTACGAGCAGTACTTC
CASSLTASPYEQYF
>TRBD1|TRBJ1-4|TRBV5-1|NA
TGCGCCAGCATGGACAGGGAGAATGAAAAACTGTTTTTT
CASMDRENEKLFF
>NA|TRBJ2-4|TRBV5-6|few
TGTGCCAGCAGCGCAGGGGGGGCCAAAAACATTCAGTACTTC
CASSAGGAKNIQYF
>TRBD2|TRBJ2-1|TRBV7-8|few
TGTGCCAGCAGCCTACACTTAGAGCGGGAGAAGGTGGGGCCAGACATCAATGAGCAGTTCTTC
CASSLHLEREKVGPDINEQFF
>NA|TRBJ2-3|TRBV9|few
TGTGCCAGCAGCGTAGGGAATCAAAATACGCAGTATTTT
CASSVGNQNTQYF
>TRBD2|TRBJ2-7|TRBV4-2|NA
TGTGCCAGCAGCCGAACCGGGACTAGCGGAGCCTACGAGCAGTACTTC
CASSRTGTSGAYEQYF
>TRBD1|TRBJ2-3|TRBV5-5|many
TGTGCCAGCAGGACAACCGGGACAGAGACAGATACGCAGTATTTT
CASRTTGTETDTQYF
>TRBD2|TRBJ2-5|TRBV7-9|NA
TGTGCCAGCAGCTTAGAGGGGCTAGCGGACCTCCTGTACCAAGAGACCCAGTACTTC
CASSLEGLADLLYQETQYF
>TRBD2|TRBJ2-5|TRBV7-9|few
TGTGCCAGCAGCTTAGCCTCGGCTAGCGGGGGACAAGAGACCCAGTACTTC
CASSLASASGGQETQYF
>TRBD1|TRBJ1-3|TRBV5-1|NA
TGCGCCAGCAGCTCGACAGGGGTTGGAAACACCATATATTTT
CASSSTGVGNTIYF
>NA|TRBJ2-5|TRBV10-3|few
TGTGCCATCAGTTACAGGTTCCAAGAGACCCAGTACTTC
CAISYRFQETQYF
>NA|TRBJ2-5|TRBV25-1|few
TGTGCCAGCAGTGAACCGCGGGCTTACCAAGAGACCCAGTACTTC
CASSEPRAYQETQYF
>NA|TRBJ1-2|TRBV6-1|few
TGTGCCGGCAACATGGTTGCGTCTCTCGACTATGGCTACACCTTC
CAGNMVASLDYGYTF
>TRBD2|TRBJ2-1|TRBV5-6|NA
TGTGCCAGCAGCTTCGGACTAGGCAGCAATGAGCAGTTCTTC
CASSFGLGSNEQFF
>NA|TRBJ2-1|TRBV20-1|few
TGCAGTGCTACCAGTGGAGCGCACAACAATGAGCAGTTCTTC
CSATSGAHNNEQFF
>NA|TRBJ1-2|TRBV3-1|NA
TGTGCCAGCACCCAAGGGCCTCTTTATAACTATGGCTACACCTTC
CASTQGPLYNYGYTF